What follows is one T cell receptor (beta chain) and its context. The data were taken from a study of T cells after yellow fever vaccination. TCRdb used MiXCR to reprocess the 5' RACE reads, holding one entry per CDR3 protein. The data hold 500,000 to 650,000 distinct CDR3 sequences, with roughly an eighth observed a single time. This CDR3 region has 17 residues. Germline CDR1 is SGHTA and CDR2 is FQGTGA. Deletions cut 5 bases from V and 3 bases from J, with 19 bases between. This TCR was sampled from a man aged 25 to 40 who received the YFV17D yellow fever vaccine. This chain joins TRBV7-3 and TRBJ2-2; perhaps TRBD2 as D (5 bases). Sample: PBMCs, taken on the day of the yellow fever booster vaccination. CDR3: CASSPLRAQRDTGELFF. CDR3 coding DNA: TGTGCCAGCAGCCCCCTCCGGGCCCAGAGGGACACCGGGGAGCTGTTTTTT. Full variable domain (remainder filled in from reference TRBV7-3 and TRBJ2-2): GAGVSQTPSNKVTEKGKYVELRCDPISGHTALYWYRQSLGQGPEFLIYFQGTGAADDSGLPNDRFFAVRPEGSVSTLKIQRTERGDSAVYLCASSPLRAQRDTGELFFGEGSRLTVL.